The 15 T cell receptor beta chains presented below share a single source sample, sequenced in a study of blood T cell repertoires in COVID-19. The repertoire was sequenced with immunoSEQ multiplex PCR; TCRdb's copy has only in-frame clones and lacks some. The table records 150,000 to 200,000 clones, more than 70% of them present only once. Sequencing was done on a sample of PBMCs or T cells enriched from blood (not recorded which). These receptors originate from a man in his forties who had recovered from COVID-19.

This clone was counted between two and nine times. The chain recombines TRBV30 with TRBJ1-2; perhaps TRBD1 as D (6 bases). With 0 bases removed from V and 7 bases from J, the gap between germline ends came to 15 bases. There are 14 residues in the CDR3. In germline, CDR1 is GTSNPN, CDR2 SVGIG (reference sequence). The CDR3 region is CAWSVETGRGGYTF. DNA for the CDR3: TGTGCCTGGAGTGTAGAAACAGGGAGAGGTGGCTACACCTTC.

The chain couples TRBV3-1 (or the pseudogene TRBV3-2) to TRBJ2-2; maybe TRBD2 (6 bases). The length of the CDR3 is 13 residues. V dropped 6 bases and J dropped 5 bases, with 10 bases sitting between them. Germline lookup yields CDR1 LGHDT and CDR2 YNNKEL (reference sequence). The CDR3 spells CASRGRGTGELFF. In DNA form, the CDR3 reads TGTGCCAGCAGGGGACGGGGGACCGGGGAGCTGTTTTTT.

This chain uses TRBV7-8 with TRBJ2-2; 7 nucleotides line up with TRBD1. The germline CDR1 and CDR2 sequences are SGHVS and FQNEAQ. With V trimmed by 5 bases and J by 7 bases, 10 bases remained unmatched. CDR3 length equals 15 residues. CDR3 DNA: TGTGCCAGCAGCAGGAGGACAGGTTCTAACGGGGAGCTGTTTTTT. Its protein product is CASSRRTGSNGELFF.

The genes are TRBV5-1 and TRBJ1-2; TRBD1 agrees at 9 bases. J gave up 8 bases and V 5 bases, and 10 bases lay outside the gene matches. The CDR3 is 14 amino acids. Germline CDR1 and CDR2: SGHRS and YFSETQ. CDR3: CASRPPGQGVGYTF. The CDR3 DNA is TGCGCCAGCAGGCCGCCGGGACAGGGCGTAGGCTACACCTTC.

The rearrangement joins TRBV2 to TRBJ1-2, with D unclear. Germline CDR1 reads SNHLY; CDR2 reads FYNNEI. V shed 2 bases and J shed 4 bases, with 8 bases lying between them. This CDR3 spans 13 amino acids. The CDR3 here is CASSERRIYGYTF. Written as DNA, the CDR3 is TGTGCCAGCAGTGAACGCAGAATCTATGGCTACACCTTC.

This chain links TRBV6-5 with TRBJ2-2, with 7 bases identical to TRBD2. This CDR3 has 16 amino acids. CDR1 MNHEY and CDR2 SVGAGI come from the germline V gene. V shed 4 bases and J 3 bases; nucleotides not matched to a gene: 8. This chain's CDR3 is CASSSSGTMDTGELFF. CDR3 nucleotide sequence: TGTGCCAGCAGTTCTTCCGGGACTATGGACACCGGGGAGCTGTTTTTT.

The chain employs TRBV7-2 and TRBJ1-2; TRBD1 aligns across 10 bases. CDR1 and CDR2 (germline): SGHTA, FQGNSA. Trimming at V came to 4 bases and at J to 8 bases, leaving 10 bases not matched to a gene. This CDR3 has 15 residues. CDR3 DNA: TGTGCCAGCAGCTCACGACAGGGGGCTTCAGGAGGCTACACCTTC. Encoded protein: CASSSRQGASGGYTF. The whole variable domain, filled in from reference TRBV7-2 and TRBJ1-2, reads GAGVSQSPSNKVTEKGKDVELRCDPISGHTALYWYRQSLGQGLEFLIYFQGNSAPDKSGLPSDRFSAERTGGSVSTLTIQRTQQEDSAVYLCASSSRQGASGGYTFGSGTRLTVV.

This sequence joins TRBV6-5 and TRBJ1-2; 7 bases agree with TRBD1. This CDR3 is built from 12 residues. J was trimmed by 8 bases and V by 6 bases; bases with no gene match: 6. CDR1 and CDR2 from the germline V gene are MNHEY and SVGAGI. CDR3 DNA: TGTGCCAGCAGCCGTACAGGGGAAGGCTACACCTTC. Protein product: CASSRTGEGYTF.

The chain joins TRBV2 to TRBJ2-5, with 9 bases matching TRBD2. V shed 2 bases and J 8 bases; nucleotides not matched to a gene: 9. This CDR3 is 15 amino acids long. Germline values: CDR1 SNHLY, CDR2 FYNNEI. The DNA for the CDR3 is TGTGCCAGCAGTGAAAGTGCTAGCGGGGCTCTAACCCAGTACTTC. Its translation is CASSESASGALTQYF.

The chain uses TRBV6-1 and TRBJ1-2; 8 bases are shared with TRBD1. From germline, CDR1 is MNHNS and CDR2 SASEGT. This CDR3 spans 15 amino acids. J gave up 8 bases and V 3 bases, and 11 bases lay outside the gene matches. The DNA of the CDR3 is TGTGCCAGCAGTGACCTAGGACAGGGTCGGAGAGGCTACACCTTC. It codes for CASSDLGQGRRGYTF.

The chain recombines TRBV5-6 with TRBJ1-6, with D possibly TRBD1 on 5 matching bases. V was pared by 0 bases and J by 4 bases, with 5 bases between. CDR3 length equals 14 residues. Germline lookup yields CDR1 SGHDT and CDR2 YYEEEE. In DNA, the CDR3 is TGTGCCAGCAGCTTGGCAGGGTATAATTCACCCCTCCACTTT. Its protein is CASSLAGYNSPLHF.

The gene calls are TRBV5-1 and TRBJ1-4; 8 nucleotides line up with TRBD1. Per the germline V gene, CDR1 is SGHRS and CDR2 is YFSETQ. Unmatched junction bases numbered 15, after V lost 6 bases and J lost 8 bases. CDR3 length: 16 amino acids. CDR3 sequence reads: CASTDLSGQGQEKLFF. CDR3 DNA: TGCGCCAGCACCGATCTATCTGGACAGGGCCAAGAAAAACTGTTTTTT.

This rearrangement joins TRBV10-3 to TRBJ1-2; 7 bases align to TRBD1. V gave up 11 bases and J gave up 8 bases; unmatched junction bases: 11. The CDR3 runs 12 residues. CDR1 is ENHRY, CDR2 SYGVKD, per germline. The CDR3 nucleotides read TGTGCCTTCCGACAGGGAGAAAACGGCTACACCTTC. This sequence encodes CAFRQGENGYTF.

V usage is TRBV30 and J usage is TRBJ2-1; 9 bases fit TRBD2. J was trimmed by 7 bases and V by 1 base; bases with no gene match: 5. The CDR3 is 14 residues long. The germline gives CDR1 GTSNPN, CDR2 SVGIG (reference sequence). CDR3 amino acids: CAWSGSGGTNEQFF. The CDR3 DNA follows: TGTGCCTGGAGTGGAAGCGGGGGGACTAATGAGCAGTTCTTC. Full variable domain (remainder filled in from reference TRBV30 and TRBJ2-1): SQTIHQWPATLVQPVGSPLSLECTVEGTSNPNLYWYRQAAGRGLQLLFYSVGIGQISSEVPQNLSASRPQDRQFILSSKKLLLSDSGFYLCAWSGSGGTNEQFFGPGTRLTVL.

This chain joins TRBV2 and TRBJ1-3; D is unclear. With 7 bases removed from V and 2 bases from J, the gap between germline ends came to 6 bases. The CDR3 has 12 residues. Germline CDR1 SNHLY, CDR2 FYNNEI. For the CDR3, the DNA is TGTGCCAGCAAGATAGCTGGAAACACCATATATTTT. Its protein is CASKIAGNTIYF.